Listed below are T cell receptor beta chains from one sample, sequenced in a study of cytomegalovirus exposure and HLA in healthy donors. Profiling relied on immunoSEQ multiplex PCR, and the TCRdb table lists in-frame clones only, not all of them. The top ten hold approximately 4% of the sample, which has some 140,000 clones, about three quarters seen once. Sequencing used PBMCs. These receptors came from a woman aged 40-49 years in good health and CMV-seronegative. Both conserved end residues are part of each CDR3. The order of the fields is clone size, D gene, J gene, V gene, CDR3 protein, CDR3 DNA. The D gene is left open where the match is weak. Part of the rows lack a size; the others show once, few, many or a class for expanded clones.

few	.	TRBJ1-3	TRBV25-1	CASSEWGSGLLSGNTIYF	TGTGCCAGCAGTGAATGGGGATCAGGGCTTCTCTCTGGAAACACCATATATTTT
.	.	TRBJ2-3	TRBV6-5	CASSYSGGPPDTQYF	TGTGCCAGCAGTTACTCGGGGGGGCCCCCAGATACGCAGTATTTT
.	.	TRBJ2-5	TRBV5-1	CASSPITGTQETQYF	TGCGCCAGCAGCCCGATCACAGGAACCCAAGAGACCCAGTACTTC
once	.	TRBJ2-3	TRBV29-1	CSVGAGRTPTDTQYF	TGCAGCGTTGGGGCTGGGAGAACTCCCACAGATACGCAGTATTTT
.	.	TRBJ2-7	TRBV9	CASSVDAGSTYEQYF	TGTGCCAGCAGCGTAGATGCGGGGTCGACCTACGAGCAGTACTTC
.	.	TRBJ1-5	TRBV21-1	CASSSPVPPQHF	TGTGCCAGCAGCTCCCCGGTCCCGCCCCAGCATTTT
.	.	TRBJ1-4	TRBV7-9	CASSLLHEKLFF	TGTGCCAGCAGCTTACTTCATGAAAAACTGTTTTTT
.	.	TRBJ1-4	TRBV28	CASRYRFSQMWPNEKLFF	TGTGCCAGCCGTTACAGGTTCTCCCAAATGTGGCCTAATGAAAAACTGTTTTTT
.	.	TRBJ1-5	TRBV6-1	CASSDRGNQPQHF	TGTGCCAGCAGTGACAGGGGCAATCAGCCCCAGCATTTT
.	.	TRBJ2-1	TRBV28	CASSFGTGNEQFF	TGTGCCAGCAGTTTCGGGACTGGGAATGAGCAGTTCTTC
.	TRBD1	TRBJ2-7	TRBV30	CALQGGFYEQYF	TGTGCCTTACAGGGGGGCTTCTACGAGCAGTACTTC
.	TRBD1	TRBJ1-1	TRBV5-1	CASSPLTGTTEAFF	TGCGCCAGCAGCCCCCTGACAGGGACCACTGAAGCTTTCTTT
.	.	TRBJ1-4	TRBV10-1	CASSESKRGKLFF	TGCGCCAGCAGTGAGTCGAAAAGGGGAAAACTGTTTTTT
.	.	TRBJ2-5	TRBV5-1	CASSVEETQYF	TGCGCCAGCAGCGTAGAAGAGACCCAGTACTTC
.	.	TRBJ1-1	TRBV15	CATSRDRVLRNTEAFF	TGTGCCACCAGCAGAGACAGGGTGTTGAGGAACACTGAAGCTTTCTTT
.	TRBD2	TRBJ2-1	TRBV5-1	CASSQTSGFYNEQFF	TGCGCCAGCAGCCAGACTAGCGGGTTTTACAATGAGCAGTTCTTC
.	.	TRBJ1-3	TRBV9	CASSVGVSAGNTIYF	TGTGCCAGCAGCGTAGGTGTCAGCGCTGGAAACACCATATATTTT
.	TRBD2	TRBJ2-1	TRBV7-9	CASSLGTSGYYNEQFF	TGTGCCAGCAGCTTAGGGACTAGCGGGTATTACAATGAGCAGTTCTTC
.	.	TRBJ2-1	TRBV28	CATREPGYNEQFF	TGTGCCACCCGGGAACCGGGATACAATGAGCAGTTCTTC
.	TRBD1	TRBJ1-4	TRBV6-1	CASRGDRGIGKLFF	TGTGCCAGCAGAGGGGACAGGGGAATCGGAAAACTGTTTTTT
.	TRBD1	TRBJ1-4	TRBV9	CASSVTGDVEKLFF	TGTGCCAGCAGCGTCACAGGGGATGTTGAAAAACTGTTTTTT
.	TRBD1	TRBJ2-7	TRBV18	CASSMDRDYEQYF	TGTGCCAGCTCCATGGACAGGGACTACGAGCAGTACTTC
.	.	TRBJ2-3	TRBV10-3	CAISESRSTQYF	TGTGCCATCAGTGAGTCGAGGAGTACGCAGTATTTT
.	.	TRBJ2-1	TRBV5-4	CASSWRLEPPLDEQFF	TGTGCCAGCAGCTGGAGACTAGAGCCTCCTCTAGATGAGCAGTTCTTC
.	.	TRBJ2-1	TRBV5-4	CASSSERGSSYNEQFF	TGTGCCAGCAGTTCGGAGAGGGGGAGCTCCTACAATGAGCAGTTCTTC
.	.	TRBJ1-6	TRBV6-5	CASSYGGSNSPLHF	TGTGCCAGCAGTTACGGAGGGAGTAATTCACCCCTCCACTTT
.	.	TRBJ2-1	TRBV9	CASSVSLHNEQFF	TGTGCCAGCAGCGTCAGTCTGCACAATGAGCAGTTCTTC
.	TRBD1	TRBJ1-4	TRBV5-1	CASSSRDSLGKLFF	TGCGCCAGCAGCTCCCGGGACAGCCTCGGGAAACTGTTTTTT
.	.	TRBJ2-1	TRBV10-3	CAISGGLANEQFF	TGTGCCATCTCAGGGGGGCTAGCGAATGAGCAGTTCTTC
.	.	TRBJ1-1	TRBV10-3	CAISPTTGSNTEAFF	TGTGCCATCAGCCCTACTACAGGTTCGAACACTGAAGCTTTCTTT
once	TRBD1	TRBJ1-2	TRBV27	CASRDTGAATGYTF	TGTGCCAGCAGGGATACAGGGGCGGCTACTGGCTACACCTTC
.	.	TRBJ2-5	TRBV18	CASSPPNSQETQYF	TGTGCCAGCTCACCGCCCAACAGCCAAGAGACCCAGTACTTC
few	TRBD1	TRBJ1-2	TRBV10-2	CASRGGTGEGYTF	TGCGCCAGCAGGGGTGGGACAGGGGAAGGCTACACCTTC
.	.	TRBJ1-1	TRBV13	CASSLVQGSNTEAFF	TGTGCCAGCAGCCTCGTACAGGGTTCGAACACTGAAGCTTTCTTT
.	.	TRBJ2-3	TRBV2	CASAEGLDADTQYF	TGTGCCTCTGCGGAGGGGCTCGACGCAGATACGCAGTATTTT
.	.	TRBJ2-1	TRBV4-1	CASSLGIRDEQFF	TGCGCCAGCAGCCTCGGCATCCGGGATGAGCAGTTCTTC
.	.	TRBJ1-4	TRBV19	CASSMSLTGNEKLFF	TGTGCCAGTAGTATGTCCCTCACAGGGAATGAAAAACTGTTTTTT
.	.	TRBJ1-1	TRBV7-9	CASSPGQGTEAFF	TGTGCCAGCAGTCCCGGTCAGGGCACTGAAGCTTTCTTT
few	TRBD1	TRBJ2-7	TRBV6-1	CASRRQGMQQYF	TGTGCCAGCCGAAGACAGGGGATGCAGCAGTACTTC
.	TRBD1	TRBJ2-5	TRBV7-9	CASSSWDRGETQYF	TGTGCCAGCAGCTCCTGGGACAGGGGTGAGACCCAGTACTTC
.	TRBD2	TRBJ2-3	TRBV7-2	CASSRSGGESDTQYF	TGTGCCAGCAGTCGGAGCGGGGGGGAATCAGATACGCAGTATTTT
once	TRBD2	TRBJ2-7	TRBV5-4	CASSSTSGAPHEQYF	TGTGCCAGCAGTTCGACTAGCGGGGCCCCCCACGAGCAGTACTTC
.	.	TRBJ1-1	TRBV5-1	CASSTSGQRGTEAFF	TGCGCCAGCAGCACTTCGGGACAAAGGGGCACTGAAGCTTTCTTT
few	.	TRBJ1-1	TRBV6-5	CASSPFEGVGEAFF	TGTGCCAGCAGCCCATTCGAGGGAGTAGGGGAAGCTTTCTTT
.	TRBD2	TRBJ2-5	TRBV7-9	CASSSLAGAETQYF	TGTGCCAGCAGCTCACTAGCGGGAGCAGAGACCCAGTACTTC
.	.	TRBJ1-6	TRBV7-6	CASSFGSYNSPLHF	TGTGCCAGCAGCTTCGGCTCCTATAATTCACCCCTCCACTTT
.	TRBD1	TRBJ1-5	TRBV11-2	CASGGQAQPQHF	TGTGCCAGCGGAGGACAGGCTCAGCCCCAGCATTTT
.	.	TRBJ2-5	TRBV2	CAVQVQETQYF	TGTGCCGTACAGGTTCAAGAGACCCAGTACTTC
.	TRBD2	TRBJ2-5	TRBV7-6	CASSSDSSAGGKTQYF	TGTGCCAGCAGCTCCGACTCGAGCGCGGGAGGAAAGACCCAGTACTTC
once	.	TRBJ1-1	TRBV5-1	CASSLEGGWRVNTEAFF	TGCGCCAGCAGCTTGGAGGGGGGGTGGCGGGTGAACACTGAAGCTTTCTTT
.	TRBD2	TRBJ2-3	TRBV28	CASSFGGDRNTQYF	TGTGCCAGCAGTTTCGGGGGGGACCGAAATACGCAGTATTTT
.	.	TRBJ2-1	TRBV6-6	CASIRGPYNEQFF	TGTGCCAGCATCAGGGGCCCCTACAATGAGCAGTTCTTC